The 6 T cell receptor beta chains below all came from one sample that was sequenced in a study of control samples from healthy donors and cancer patients. Here immunoSEQ multiplex PCR was the method, and the copy in TCRdb shows in-frame clones only, minus some. The sample records about 150,000 clones, 80% to 95% being singletons. Sequencing was performed on blood. The source of these receptors is a man between 18 and 35 years old in good health.

The genes are TRBV5-1 and TRBJ2-5, with D perhaps matching TRBD2 (5 bases). Trimming left V 2 bases short and J 1 base short, with 9 bases between. This CDR3 region has 14 residues. The V gene's germline CDR1 is SGHRS and CDR2 YFSETQ. CDR3: CASSFPSGQETQYF. In DNA form, the CDR3 reads TGCGCCAGCAGCTTCCCCAGCGGCCAAGAGACCCAGTACTTC.

The chain recombines TRBV7-2 with TRBJ1-5, with D maybe TRBD1 (6 bases). From germline, CDR1 is SGHTA and CDR2 FQGNSA. This CDR3 region has 14 residues. The ends were cut back, 5 bases at V and 0 bases at J, with 8 bases in the middle. The CDR3: CASSQGSSNQPQHF. As DNA, the CDR3 is TGTGCCAGCAGCCAGGGGAGTAGCAATCAGCCCCAGCATTTT.

The chain has TRBV5-1 and TRBJ2-5; perhaps TRBD2 as D (6 bases). The CDR3 consists of 15 residues. The V end lost 0 bases, the J end lost 2 bases, and 11 bases lay between the germline ends. The germline V gene encodes CDR1 SGHRS and CDR2 YFSETQ. In DNA form, the CDR3 reads TGCGCCAGCAGCTTGGCCTACCGGGGGCAAGAGACCCAGTACTTC. Residues: CASSLAYRGQETQYF.

This chain links TRBV10-2 with TRBJ2-1, with D possibly TRBD2 on 5 matching bases. Germline V gene sequence: CDR1 WSHSY, CDR2 SAAADI. The V and J ends lost 9 bases and 7 bases respectively, with 13 bases between them. The CDR3 extends over 12 amino acids. CDR3 nucleotide sequence: TGCGCCAGTCGTTTCTGGAGGAATGAGCAGTTCTTC. Its translation is CASRFWRNEQFF.

This chain joins TRBV10-3 and TRBJ1-2; D remains unclear. The length of the CDR3 is 15 residues. The V end lost 4 bases, the J end lost 0 bases, and 12 bases lay between the germline ends. Germline values: CDR1 ENHRY, CDR2 SYGVKD. CDR3 coding DNA: TGTGCCATCAGTGGCGAGGTTGGCCCTAACTATGGCTACACCTTC. Protein product: CAISGEVGPNYGYTF.

The chain carries TRBV7-2 and TRBJ2-1; a weak D match, TRBD2 (7 bases). This CDR3 is built from 16 residues. Germline CDR1 is SGHTA and CDR2 is FQGNSA. Trimming removed 4 bases at V and 6 bases at J, with 19 bases between. The CDR3 DNA sequence: TGTGCCAGCAGCTGGGGGCTAGCGGAGTGGACCAATGAGCAGTTCTTC. It translates to CASSWGLAEWTNEQFF.